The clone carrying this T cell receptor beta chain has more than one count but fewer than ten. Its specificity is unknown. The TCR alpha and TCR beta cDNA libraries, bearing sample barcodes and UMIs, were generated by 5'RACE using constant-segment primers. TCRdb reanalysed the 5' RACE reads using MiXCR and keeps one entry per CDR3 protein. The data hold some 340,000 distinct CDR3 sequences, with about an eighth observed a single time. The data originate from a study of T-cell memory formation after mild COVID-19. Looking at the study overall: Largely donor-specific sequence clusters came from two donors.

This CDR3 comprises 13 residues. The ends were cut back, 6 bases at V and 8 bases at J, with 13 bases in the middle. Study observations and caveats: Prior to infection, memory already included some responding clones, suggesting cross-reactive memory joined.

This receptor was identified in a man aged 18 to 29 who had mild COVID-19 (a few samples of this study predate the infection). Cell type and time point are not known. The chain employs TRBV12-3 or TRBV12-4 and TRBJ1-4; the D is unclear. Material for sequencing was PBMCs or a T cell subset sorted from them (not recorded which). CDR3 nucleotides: TGTGCCAGCAGGCAAACCAGTGGAGAAAAACTGTTTTTT. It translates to CASRQTSGEKLFF.